A selection of T cell receptor beta chains follows, all from one sample in a study of high-grade serous ovarian cancer treatment subgroups. Only in-frame clones appear in the TCRdb table, and some are missing; sequencing was by immunoSEQ multiplex PCR. The table includes about 11,000 clones, 83% detected once. Source material: tumor tissue. These receptor sequences come from a human donor with high-grade serous ovarian cancer. The CDR3 runs from the conserved cysteine through the conserved F or W. The D gene is left open where the match is weak. Rows give clone size only sometimes, using once, few, many, or a class for an expanded clone.

j_call clone_size d_call v_call cdr3_aa cdr3_nt
TRBJ2-5 few TRBD1 TRBV10-2 CASSEFLRQGYQETQYF TGCGCCAGCAGTGAGTTTCTGAGACAGGGGTACCAAGAGACCCAGTACTTC
TRBJ2-7 . . TRBV6-6 CASSYSSQYGGYEQYF TGTGCCAGCAGTTACTCTTCCCAATACGGCGGCTACGAGCAGTACTTC
TRBJ2-5 . . TRBV7-9 CASSPPSRGQETQYF TGTGCCAGCAGTCCTCCCAGCCGAGGGCAAGAGACCCAGTACTTC
TRBJ1-6 once . TRBV19 CASSPAGYNSPLHF TGTGCCAGTAGTCCTGCAGGCTATAATTCACCCCTCCACTTT
TRBJ2-1 . . TRBV29-1 CSGGGIRYNEQFF TGCAGTGGTGGCGGGATCCGCTACAATGAGCAGTTCTTC
TRBJ2-7 . TRBD2 TRBV5-4 CASSFGGRSTEQYF TGTGCCAGCAGCTTCGGCGGGAGGAGCACCGAGCAGTACTTC
TRBJ2-7 . TRBD2 TRBV6-1 CASSEYSLAGDEQYF TGTGCCAGCAGTGAATACTCACTAGCGGGCGACGAGCAGTACTTC
TRBJ1-5 . . TRBV2 CASVRGLGQPQHF TGTGCCAGCGTTCGGGGCTTAGGACAGCCCCAGCATTTT
TRBJ2-3 . . TRBV14 CASSQAEREMSDTQYF TGTGCCAGCAGCCAAGCAGAACGGGAGATGTCAGATACGCAGTATTTT
TRBJ2-7 . TRBD2 TRBV4-1 CASSQEPRAGGSYEQYF TGCGCCAGCAGCCAAGAGCCCCGGGCGGGAGGATCCTACGAGCAGTACTTC
TRBJ1-4 . . TRBV6-1 CASTLSGGWNEKLFF TGTGCCAGCACCTTATCGGGGGGATGGAATGAAAAACTGTTTTTT
TRBJ2-1 . . TRBV11-3 CASSFRREWAASVYNEQFF TGTGCCAGCAGCTTTCGGAGGGAATGGGCGGCTAGCGTCTACAATGAGCAGTTCTTC
TRBJ1-2 . TRBD1 TRBV5-1 CASSLRDRDYGYTF TGCGCCAGCAGCCTCCGGGACAGAGACTATGGCTACACCTTC
TRBJ1-1 . . TRBV2 CASSPIGGHVTEAFF TGTGCCAGCAGCCCCATCGGGGGGCATGTCACTGAAGCTTTCTTT
TRBJ2-5 . . TRBV9 CASSVGRGWGNGETQYF TGTGCCAGCAGCGTAGGTCGGGGATGGGGGAATGGAGAGACCCAGTACTTC
TRBJ1-5 . . TRBV18 CASSRGTSNQPQHF TGTGCCAGCTCACGGGGGACTAGCAATCAGCCCCAGCATTTT
TRBJ2-1 . TRBD2 TRBV6-1 CASSARLAGPNEQFF TGTGCCAGCAGTGCTCGACTAGCGGGCCCCAATGAGCAGTTCTTC
TRBJ2-7 . TRBD2 TRBV29-1 CSVVGRVSYEQYF TGCAGCGTTGTCGGGAGGGTCTCCTACGAGCAGTACTTC
TRBJ2-1 . . TRBV7-9 CASSLGWSYNEQFF TGTGCCAGCAGCTTAGGGTGGTCCTACAATGAGCAGTTCTTC
TRBJ1-2 . . TRBV9 CASSLGRADSAPYGYTF TGTGCCAGCAGCTTAGGGCGCGCCGATTCGGCCCCCTATGGCTACACCTTC
TRBJ2-1 . TRBD2 TRBV5-1 CASSLFGSGRSRAYNEQFF TGCGCCAGCAGCTTATTCGGTAGCGGGAGGTCCCGGGCCTACAATGAGCAGTTCTTC
TRBJ1-1 . . TRBV11-2 CASSFTGLGSTEAFF TGTGCCAGCAGCTTTACCGGGTTGGGGAGCACTGAAGCTTTCTTT
TRBJ1-2 few TRBD1 TRBV28 CASRQTGGAHGYTF TGTGCCAGCAGGCAAACAGGGGGCGCCCATGGCTACACCTTC